This TCR beta chain was recorded in a study of shared clonotypes between healthy human individuals. CDR1 and CDR2 (germline): KGHSH, LQKENI. This CDR3 is 17 amino acids long. J was trimmed by 5 bases and V by 1 base; bases with no gene match: 11. The study, taken as a whole, reports: Only blood underwent sampling, and tissue repertoires likely differ. Naive subsets generally exceeded memory subsets in estimated richness. The rarefaction results pointed to incomplete sorted-subset sequencing despite large depth. Generation probability values for non-shared clonotypes were lower than those for clonotypes shared by all four donors.

Here immunoSEQ multiplex PCR was the method, and the copy in TCRdb shows in-frame clones only, minus some. Among 2 million to 3 million clones listed, over 85% were seen once. In the case of this clone: What it recognizes is unknown.

This chain links TRBV18 with TRBJ1-2; 9 positions agree with TRBD1. The sequence was obtained from a man between 18 and 29 years old in good health. Source material: naive CD4+ T cells sorted from blood. The subset: CD45RA+ positively selected. CDR3 sequence (DNA): TGTGCCAGCTCACCACAATCGCGCGGGACAGGGCTATATGGCTACACCTTC. Translated, it gives CASSPQSRGTGLYGYTF.